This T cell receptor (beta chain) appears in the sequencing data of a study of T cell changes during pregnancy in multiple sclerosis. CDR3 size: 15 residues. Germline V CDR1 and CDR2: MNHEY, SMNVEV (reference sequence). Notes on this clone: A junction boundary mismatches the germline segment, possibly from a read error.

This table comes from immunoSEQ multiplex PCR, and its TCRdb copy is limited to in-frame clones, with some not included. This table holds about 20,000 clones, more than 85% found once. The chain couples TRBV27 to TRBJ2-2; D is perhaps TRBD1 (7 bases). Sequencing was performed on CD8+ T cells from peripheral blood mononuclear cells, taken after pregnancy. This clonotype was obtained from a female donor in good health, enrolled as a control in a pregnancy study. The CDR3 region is CASTPAGGHTGELFF. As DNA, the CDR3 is TGTGCCAGCACCCCGGCAGGGGGGCACACAGGGGAGCTGTTTTTT.